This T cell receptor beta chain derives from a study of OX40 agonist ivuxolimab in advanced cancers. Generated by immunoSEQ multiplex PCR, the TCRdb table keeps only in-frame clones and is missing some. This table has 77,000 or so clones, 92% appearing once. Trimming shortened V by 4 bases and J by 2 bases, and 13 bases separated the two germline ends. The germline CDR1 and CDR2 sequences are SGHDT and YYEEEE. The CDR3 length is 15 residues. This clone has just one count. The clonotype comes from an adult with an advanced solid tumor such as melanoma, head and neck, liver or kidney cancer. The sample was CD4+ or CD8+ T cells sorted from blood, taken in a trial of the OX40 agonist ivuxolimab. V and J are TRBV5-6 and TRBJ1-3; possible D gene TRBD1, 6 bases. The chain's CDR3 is CASSDTGIAGNTIYF. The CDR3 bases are TGTGCCAGCAGCGATACAGGGATCGCTGGAAACACCATATATTTT.